This T cell receptor beta chain was documented in a study of immune characterization of retroperitoneal liposarcoma. Trimming took 2 bases from V and 5 from J, leaving 20 bases between them. This CDR3 region has 17 residues. Germline assignment: CDR1 ENHRY and CDR2 SYGVKD. TCRdb passed the PCR reads through MiXCR, listing each CDR3 protein once. Altogether 2,000 to 2,500 distinct CDR3 sequences are present, less than 40% being singletons, with the ten largest covering about 17%. The sequence was obtained from a male donor with retroperitoneal liposarcoma. V is TRBV10-3 and J is TRBJ2-3; perhaps TRBD1 as D (5 bases). Sequencing was done on a sample of tumor tissue. The CDR3 region is CAISERSLKDTGDTQYF. The CDR3 region has the DNA TGTGCCATCAGTGAGCGCTCACTTAAGGATACAGGAGATACGCAGTATTTT.